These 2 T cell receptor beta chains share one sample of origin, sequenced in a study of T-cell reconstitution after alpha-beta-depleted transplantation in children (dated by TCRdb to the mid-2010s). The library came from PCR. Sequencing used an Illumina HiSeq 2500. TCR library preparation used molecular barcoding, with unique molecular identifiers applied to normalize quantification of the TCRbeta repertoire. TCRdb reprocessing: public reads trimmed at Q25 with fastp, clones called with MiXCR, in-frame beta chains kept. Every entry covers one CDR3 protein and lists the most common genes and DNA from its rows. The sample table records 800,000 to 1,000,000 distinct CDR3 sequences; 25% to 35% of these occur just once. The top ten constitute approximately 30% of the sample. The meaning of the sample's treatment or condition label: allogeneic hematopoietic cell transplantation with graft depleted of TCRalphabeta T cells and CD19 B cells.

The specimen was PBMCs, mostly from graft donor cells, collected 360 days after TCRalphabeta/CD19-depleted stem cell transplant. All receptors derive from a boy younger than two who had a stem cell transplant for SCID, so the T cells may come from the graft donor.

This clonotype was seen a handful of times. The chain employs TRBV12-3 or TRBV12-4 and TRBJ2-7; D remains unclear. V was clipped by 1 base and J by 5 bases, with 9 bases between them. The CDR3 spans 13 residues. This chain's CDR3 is CASSLEFQHEQYF. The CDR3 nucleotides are TGTGCCAGCAGTTTAGAGTTCCAGCACGAGCAGTACTTC.

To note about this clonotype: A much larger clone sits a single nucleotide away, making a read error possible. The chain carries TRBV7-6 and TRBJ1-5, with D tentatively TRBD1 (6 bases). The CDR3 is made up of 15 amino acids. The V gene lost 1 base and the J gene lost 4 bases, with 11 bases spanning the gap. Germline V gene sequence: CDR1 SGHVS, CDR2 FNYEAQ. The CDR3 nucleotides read TGTGCCAGCAGCTTAGGACAGGCCCCAAATCAGCCCCAGCATTTT. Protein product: CASSLGQAPNQPQHF.